The rows below give T cell receptor beta chains drawn from one sample of a study of regulatory T cells in long-lasting Graves disease. TCRdb itself ran the multiplex PCR reads through MiXCR, one entry per CDR3 protein. The data hold around 400,000 distinct CDR3 sequences, with around 24% observed a single time. The sample was peripheral blood mononuclear cells (PBMCs), taken when the disease was refractory, from a patient treated with antithyroid drugs. All receptors come from a female donor with Graves disease. The CDR3 runs from the conserved cysteine through the conserved F or W. The order of the fields is J gene, clone size, V gene, D gene, CDR3 DNA, CDR3 protein. The D gene is left open where the match is weak. Expanded clones are given a class, and other clones once, few, many or no size at all.

TRBJ2-1 - TRBV7-9 - TGTGCCAGCGGGAGGTCCTCCTACAATGAGCAGTTCTTC CASGRSSYNEQFF
TRBJ2-2 - TRBV6-1 TRBD2 TGTGCCAGCAGGATAACCCGGGAGGGGACCGGGGAGCTGTTTTTT CASRITREGTGELFF
TRBJ1-2 few TRBV5-6 - TGTGCCAGCAGCTACGGGGCAGAAAACAACTATGGCTACACCTTC CASSYGAENNYGYTF
TRBJ2-1 - TRBV24-1 - TGTGCCACCAGTGCAGAAAAGGTATCTCAGAGAAGCGACTACTACAATGAGCAGTTCTTC CATSAEKVSQRSDYYNEQFF
TRBJ2-5 many TRBV20-1 TRBD2 TGCAGCGGACTAGCGGGAGAACAAGAGACCCAGTACTTC CSGLAGEQETQYF
TRBJ1-2 many TRBV7-2 - TGTGCCAGCAGCTTATCAGGGGTTGGCTACACCTTC CASSLSGVGYTF
TRBJ2-5 many TRBV29-1 - TGCAGCGTTGTAGAGGACGGGGAGACCCAGTACTTC CSVVEDGETQYF
TRBJ2-6 few TRBV7-9 - TGTGCCAGCAGCTCCCACCGGGGCAGGATAAACTCTGGGGCCAACGTCCTGACTTTC CASSSHRGRINSGANVLTF
TRBJ2-7 few TRBV28 TRBD2 TGTGCCAGCACTAGAGGGACTAGCGGCGCCTACGAGCAGTACTTC CASTRGTSGAYEQYF
TRBJ2-5 many TRBV27 TRBD1 TGTGCCAGCAGTGTGACAGGGGAGACCCAGTACTTC CASSVTGETQYF
TRBJ2-7 - TRBV4-1 - TGCGCCAGCAGCCAAGATAAGGCAGGGGTTTTCGAGCAGTACTTC CASSQDKAGVFEQYF
TRBJ1-5 many TRBV6-5 - TGTGCCAGCAGTTACGCCGCACAGCCCCAGCATTTT CASSYAAQPQHF
TRBJ2-4 - TRBV6-1 - TGTGCCAGCAGTGAACTTGCGCTAGCCAAAAACATTCAGTACTTC CASSELALAKNIQYF
TRBJ2-7 few TRBV5-8 TRBD1 TGTGCCAGCAGCCCATCAGGGGGCCGGGTGGACGAGCAGTACTTC CASSPSGGRVDEQYF
TRBJ1-6 few TRBV20-1 - TGCAGTGCTAGTACGGGGGATGAGAATTCACCCCTCCACTTT CSASTGDENSPLHF
TRBJ2-2 - TRBV10-3 TRBD2 TGTGCCATCCGGGAGGCCGGCACCGGGGAGCTGTTTTTT CAIREAGTGELFF
TRBJ2-7 - TRBV3-1 TRBD2 TGTGCCAGCCGCGAGGGGCTAGCGGGAGGCGAGCAGTACTTC CASREGLAGGEQYF
TRBJ1-2 many TRBV29-1 - TGCAGCGTTGAGCACGGGTCCTATGGCTACACCTTC CSVEHGSYGYTF
TRBJ2-7 - TRBV4-1 TRBD2 TGCGCCAGCAGTCGCGGACTAGCTTGGGGCTACGAGCAGTACTTC CASSRGLAWGYEQYF
TRBJ1-6 - TRBV18 - TGTGCCAGCTCACCACGGGAATGGGGCAGCAATTCACCCCTCCACTTT CASSPREWGSNSPLHF
TRBJ1-5 - TRBV6-5 - TGTGCCAGCAGTTCGGTCAGAAATCAGCCCCAGCATTTT CASSSVRNQPQHF
TRBJ1-2 few TRBV20-1 TRBD1 TGCAGTGCTAGCCCGGGACAGGGGGCTTATGGCTACACCTTC CSASPGQGAYGYTF
TRBJ2-3 - TRBV2 - TGTGCCAGCAGTCTCCAGGGGGGGAGTGCAACAGATACGCAGTATTTT CASSLQGGSATDTQYF
TRBJ2-7 once TRBV5-1 TRBD1 TGCGCCAGCAGCCCGGGGACAGGCGAGCAGTACTTC CASSPGTGEQYF
TRBJ2-5 - TRBV7-2 TRBD2 TGTGCCAGCAGCTTATTTGGCACTGGCGGGAGGGAAGAGACCCAGTACTTC CASSLFGTGGREETQYF
TRBJ2-7 - TRBV7-2 TRBD2 TGTGCCAGCAGTTTAACTAGCGGGAGTTTCAACGAGCAGTACTTC CASSLTSGSFNEQYF
TRBJ1-5 - TRBV6-4 TRBD1 TGTGCCAGCAGTGACCCGGACAGGGACTATCAGCCCCAGCATTTT CASSDPDRDYQPQHF
TRBJ2-7 few TRBV27 - TGTGCCAGCAGTTTTATGCGTTCCGAGCAGTACTTC CASSFMRSEQYF
TRBJ1-6 - TRBV28 - TGTGCCAGCAGAAACGCCTATAATTCACCCCTCCACTTT CASRNAYNSPLHF
TRBJ1-5 - TRBV2 - TGTGCCAGCAGGAAATTGGGATCCTGGGGCCAGCATTTT CASRKLGSWGQHF
TRBJ2-3 few TRBV11-2 TRBD2 TGTGCCAGCAGCTTACGGACTAGCGGAATGACAGATACGCAGTATTTT CASSLRTSGMTDTQYF
TRBJ1-1 many TRBV28 - TGTGCCAGCAGCCCCACGGGCCCGTACCGGGAAGCTTTCTTT CASSPTGPYREAFF
TRBJ2-3 many TRBV2 TRBD2 TGTGCCAGCAGGGGGACTAGATCGGATACGCAGTATTTT CASRGTRSDTQYF
TRBJ2-1 few TRBV2 TRBD2 TGTGCCAGCAGTGAACGCGGGAGTGGTAACAATGAGCAGTTCTTC CASSERGSGNNEQFF
TRBJ1-4 many TRBV28 TRBD1 TGTGCCAGCTCCTGGGGGACAGGGTATTTGAAACTGTTTTTT CASSWGTGYLKLFF
TRBJ1-1 - TRBV14 TRBD1 TGTGCCAGCAGCCAAGGTACAGGGGGAGGAAATGAAGCTTTCTTT CASSQGTGGGNEAFF
TRBJ2-5 many TRBV28 - TGTGCCAGCAGTTTATATACAGGGGGGGGGGAGACCCAGTACTTC CASSLYTGGGETQYF
TRBJ1-5 - TRBV6-2/TRBV6-3 - TGTGCCAGCAGTTACGGGGAGGGGGGGCAGCCCCAGCATTTT CASSYGEGGQPQHF
TRBJ2-3 - TRBV7-2 TRBD2 TGTGCCAGCAGCCGAAGAGGACTAGCGGGTGACACAGATACGCAGTATTTT CASSRRGLAGDTDTQYF
TRBJ1-5 many TRBV6-1 - TGTGCCAGCACCGACCCCTCCAGGCGAAATCAGCCCCAGCATTTT CASTDPSRRNQPQHF
TRBJ2-2 - TRBV29-1 TRBD2 TGCAGCGTTGAAACTAGCGGGATTCGGACCGGGGAGCTGTTTTTT CSVETSGIRTGELFF
TRBJ2-6 few TRBV27 - TGTGCCAGCAGTTTATACGACAGGCACACCTCCCCTGGGGCCAACGTCCTGACTTTC CASSLYDRHTSPGANVLTF
TRBJ2-7 many TRBV12-3/TRBV12-4 - TGTGCCAGCAGTTTTCTCTCGTCAGGGGGGGGGTACGAGCAGTACTTC CASSFLSSGGGYEQYF
TRBJ2-4 many TRBV10-2 - TGCGCCAGCAGTTTACTCCGGGTAGACAAAAACATTCAGTACTTC CASSLLRVDKNIQYF
TRBJ1-4 many TRBV7-9 - TGTGCCAGCAGCCTAACGACAGCATCCCGCGAAAAACTGTTTTTT CASSLTTASREKLFF
TRBJ2-6 few TRBV28 TRBD1 TGTGCCAGCAGAGGGGACAGGGCGCGTGGGGCCAACGTCCTGACTTTC CASRGDRARGANVLTF
TRBJ2-7 - TRBV19 - TGTGCCAGTAGTATTTCAAGGGCTAACTACGAGCAGTACTTC CASSISRANYEQYF
TRBJ1-5 few TRBV19 TRBD1 TGTGCCAGTAGTATATTCACAGGGGAACAGCCCCAGCATTTT CASSIFTGEQPQHF
TRBJ2-5 - TRBV29-1 - TGCAGCGTTCAATACAGGGGAGGGGAGACCCAGTACTTC CSVQYRGGETQYF
TRBJ2-2 - TRBV20-1 - TGCAGTGCTAGAGAGGCCAGGGGCAACACCGGGGAGCTGTTTTTT CSAREARGNTGELFF
TRBJ2-7 many TRBV2 TRBD2 TGTGCCAGCAGTGACTTCCAACTAGCGGCCTACGAGCAGTACTTC CASSDFQLAAYEQYF
TRBJ1-3 - TRBV7-6 - TGTGCCAGCAGCCACCTAAAGACGGGAAGGTGGACAAACACCATATATTTT CASSHLKTGRWTNTIYF
TRBJ1-1 few TRBV5-1 - TGCGCCAGCAGCGCCCCCGTCCGGGCCCCGAACACTGAAGCTTTCTTT CASSAPVRAPNTEAFF
TRBJ1-5 few TRBV28 - TGTGCCAGCAGCTCGATAAACTCATGGCACCAGCATTTT CASSSINSWHQHF